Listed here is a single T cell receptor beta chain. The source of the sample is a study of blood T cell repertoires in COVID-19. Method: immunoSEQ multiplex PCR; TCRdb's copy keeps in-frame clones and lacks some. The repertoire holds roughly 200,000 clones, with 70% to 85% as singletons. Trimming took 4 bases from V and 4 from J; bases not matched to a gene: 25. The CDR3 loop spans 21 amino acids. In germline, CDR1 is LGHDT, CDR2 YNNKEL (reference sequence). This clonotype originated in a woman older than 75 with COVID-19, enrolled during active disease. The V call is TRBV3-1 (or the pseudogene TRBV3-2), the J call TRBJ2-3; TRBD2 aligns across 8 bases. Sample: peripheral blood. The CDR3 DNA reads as TGTGCCAGCAGCCCTGGAAAAACTAGCGGCCGCCCCCGTGGGTTAGCAGATACGCAGTATTTT. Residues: CASSPGKTSGRPRGLADTQYF.